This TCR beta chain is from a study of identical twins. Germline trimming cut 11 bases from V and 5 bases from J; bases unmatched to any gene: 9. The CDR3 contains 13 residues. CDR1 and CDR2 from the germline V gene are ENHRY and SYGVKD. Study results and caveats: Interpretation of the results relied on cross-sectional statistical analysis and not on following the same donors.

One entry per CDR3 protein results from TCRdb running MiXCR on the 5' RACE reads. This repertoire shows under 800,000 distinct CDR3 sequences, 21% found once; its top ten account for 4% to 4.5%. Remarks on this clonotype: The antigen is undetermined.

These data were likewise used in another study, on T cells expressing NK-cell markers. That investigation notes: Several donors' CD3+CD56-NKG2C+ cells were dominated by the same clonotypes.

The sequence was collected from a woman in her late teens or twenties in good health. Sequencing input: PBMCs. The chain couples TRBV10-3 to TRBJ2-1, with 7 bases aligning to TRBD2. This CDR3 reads CAAEASGNNEQFF. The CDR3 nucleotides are TGTGCCGCTGAGGCTAGCGGTAACAATGAGCAGTTCTTC.